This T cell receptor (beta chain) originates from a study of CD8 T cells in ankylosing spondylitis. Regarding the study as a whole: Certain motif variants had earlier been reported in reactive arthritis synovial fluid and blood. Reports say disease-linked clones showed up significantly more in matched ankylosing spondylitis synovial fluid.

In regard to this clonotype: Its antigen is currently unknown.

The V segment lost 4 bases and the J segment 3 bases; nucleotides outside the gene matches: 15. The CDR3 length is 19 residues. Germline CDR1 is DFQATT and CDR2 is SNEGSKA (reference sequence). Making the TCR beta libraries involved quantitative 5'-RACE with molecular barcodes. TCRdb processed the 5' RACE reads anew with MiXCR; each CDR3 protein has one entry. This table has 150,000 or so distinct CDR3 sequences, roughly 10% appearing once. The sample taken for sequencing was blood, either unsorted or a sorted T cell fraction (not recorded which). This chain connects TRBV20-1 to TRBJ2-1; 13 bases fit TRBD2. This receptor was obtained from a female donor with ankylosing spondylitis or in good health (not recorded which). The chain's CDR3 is CSATGLAGERKWVYNEQFF. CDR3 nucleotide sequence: TGCAGTGCTACAGGACTAGCGGGAGAAAGGAAGTGGGTCTACAATGAGCAGTTCTTC.